The 16 T cell receptor beta chains listed next were all sequenced from one sample in a study of identical twins. TCRdb reprocessed the 5' RACE reads with MiXCR, giving one entry per CDR3 protein. The sample consists of around 680,000 distinct CDR3 sequences, less than 10% of them appearing once. This same sample was also part of a study on yellow fever vaccine responses in identical twins.

The sample comprised PBMCs. The receptors were gathered from a woman between 18 and 29 years old in good health.

The chain is built from TRBV11-2 and TRBJ1-1, with a tentative D call TRBD1 (5 bases). V dropped 2 bases and J dropped 8 bases, with 12 bases sitting between them. Germline V gene sequence: CDR1 SGHAT, CDR2 FQNNGV. The CDR3 contains 13 residues. The CDR3 sequence: CASSLSDRGEAFF. The CDR3 nucleotides read TGTGCCAGCAGCTTATCAGATAGGGGCGAAGCTTTCTTT. The complete variable domain, with remaining parts taken from reference TRBV11-2 and TRBJ1-1, reads EAGVAQSPRYKIIEKRQSVAFWCNPISGHATLYWYQQILGQGPKLLIQFQNNGVVDDSQLPKDRFSAERLKGVDSTLKIQPAKLEDSAVYLCASSLSDRGEAFFGQGTRLTVV.

This clonotype has a count of ten or more. The chain is built from TRBV12-3 or TRBV12-4 and TRBJ2-3, with 10 positions matching TRBD1. The V segment lost 3 bases and the J segment 2 bases; nucleotides outside the gene matches: 8. The CDR3 is made up of 17 amino acids. The CDR3 nucleotides read TGTGCCAGCAGTTTGTTCCGGACAGGGGGATACACAGATACGCAGTATTTT. Its translation: CASSLFRTGGYTDTQYF.

This clonotype was observed a few times. V gene TRBV24-1 combines with J gene TRBJ2-2, with TRBD1 identical over 8 bases. Germline CDR1 is KGHDR and CDR2 is SFDVKD. Trimming cost V 4 bases and J 2 bases; bases outside gene matches: 8. This CDR3 spans 17 amino acids. CDR3 sequence: CATSDPAGQGNTGELFF. CDR3 DNA sequence: TGTGCCACCAGTGACCCCGCCGGACAGGGTAACACCGGGGAGCTGTTTTTT.

This clonotype was observed at least ten times. The chain is built from TRBV6-5 and TRBJ2-2; possible D gene TRBD2, 5 bases. V lost 2 bases to trimming and J lost 4 bases, with 5 bases between them. The CDR3 length is 13 residues. CDR1 is MNHEY and CDR2 is SVGAGI in the germline V gene. CDR3 nucleotide sequence: TGTGCCAGCAGTTACCGGGGCACCGGGGAGCTGTTTTTT. Translation: CASSYRGTGELFF.

The V gene is TRBV3-1, the J gene TRBJ1-1, with D maybe TRBD1 (5 bases). The CDR3 is 14 amino acids. From germline, CDR1 is LGHDT and CDR2 YNNKEL (reference sequence). The V end was cut by 1 base, the J end by 0 bases, with 6 bases between. DNA for the CDR3: TGTGCCAGCAGCCAAGGGGACCTGAACACTGAAGCTTTCTTT. Translating it yields CASSQGDLNTEAFF.

The J gene is TRBJ1-1, the V gene TRBV6-1; D is uncertain. There are 13 residues in the CDR3. The germline V gene encodes CDR1 MNHNS and CDR2 SASEGT. Trimming removed 5 bases at V and 4 bases at J, with 11 bases between. In nucleotides, the CDR3 is TGTGCCAGCAGTCGCGGACCTAGCACTGAAGCTTTCTTT. Its translation is CASSRGPSTEAFF.

The chain joins TRBV10-3 to TRBJ1-5; D remains unclear. V lost 2 bases and J lost 2, with 10 bases in between. The CDR3 is 15 amino acids. The V gene's germline CDR1 is ENHRY and CDR2 SYGVKD. The CDR3 sequence: CAISELSGGNQPQHF. The DNA for the CDR3 is TGTGCCATCAGTGAGCTGTCAGGAGGCAATCAGCCCCAGCATTTT.

This clonotype was counted between two and nine times. This chain joins TRBV15 and TRBJ2-1, with 12 nucleotides matching TRBD2. The CDR3 consists of 13 residues. Germline values: CDR1 LNHNV, CDR2 YYDKDF (reference sequence). The V segment lost 9 bases and the J segment 10 bases; nucleotides outside the gene matches: 7. The CDR3 reads CATRLAGDQEQFF. The DNA of the CDR3 is TGTGCCACAAGACTAGCGGGAGATCAGGAGCAGTTCTTC.

This clonotype turned up a few times. This chain connects TRBV10-3 to TRBJ2-1, with D perhaps TRBD2 (5 bases). The V gene's germline CDR1 is ENHRY and CDR2 SYGVKD. CDR3 size: 14 residues. Trimming removed 11 bases at V and 0 bases at J, with 14 bases between. CDR3 sequence reads: CAASGDPSYNEQFF. The CDR3 nucleotides read TGTGCCGCCTCCGGGGATCCCTCCTACAATGAGCAGTTCTTC.

This clonotype was recorded at least ten times. The J gene is TRBJ2-5, the V gene TRBV7-2; maybe TRBD1 (6 bases). V was shortened by 5 bases and J by 1 base, with 11 bases between the two germline ends. The CDR3 covers 14 residues. CDR1 SGHTA and CDR2 FQGNSA come from the germline V gene. The CDR3 spells CASSRTGFQETQYF. CDR3 nucleotide sequence: TGTGCCAGCAGCCGTACAGGGTTCCAAGAGACCCAGTACTTC. The full variable domain, in which reference TRBV7-2 and TRBJ2-5 provide the parts outside the CDR3, is GAGVSQSPSNKVTEKGKDVELRCDPISGHTALYWYRQSLGQGLEFLIYFQGNSAPDKSGLPSDRFSAERTGGSVSTLTIQRTQQEDSAVYLCASSRTGFQETQYFGPGTRLLVL.

The chain recombines TRBV12-3 or TRBV12-4 with TRBJ2-7, with TRBD2 matching over 8 bases. The trim removed 6 bases at V and 7 bases at J, leaving 11 bases unmatched. The CDR3 covers 14 residues. CDR3 bases: TGTGCCAGCAGCCCCGGACTAGCCCTCGGGGAGCAGTACTTC. The encoded protein is CASSPGLALGEQYF.

This clonotype came up a few times. J is TRBJ2-2 and V is TRBV12-3 or TRBV12-4; TRBD2 matches at 13 bases. The CDR3 extends over 18 amino acids. The V and J ends lost 7 bases and 6 bases, in that order; junction bases with no gene match: 14. The CDR3: CASTREGRLAGGAGELFF. Written as DNA, the CDR3 is TGTGCCAGCACCCGCGAAGGCCGACTAGCGGGAGGAGCCGGGGAGCTGTTTTTT.

This clonotype has a handful of counts. The rearrangement joins TRBV9 to TRBJ2-1, with TRBD1 matching 7 bases. This CDR3 spans 16 amino acids. Losses at the gene ends were 0 bases for V and 7 bases for J; bases not matched to a gene: 10. Looked up from germline, CDR1 is SGDLS and CDR2 is YYNGEE. Here the CDR3 reads CASSVAKRQGENEQFF. The DNA of the CDR3 is TGTGCCAGCAGCGTAGCAAAACGACAGGGTGAGAATGAGCAGTTCTTC.

About this clonotype itself: One junction end does not reproduce the germline sequence, and a read error may be involved. The CDR3 nucleotides read TGTGCCACCAGCCCCCCCCCTGGGGCGATCGGGGAAAAACTGGTTTTT. Translation: CATSPPPGAIGEKLVF. The rearrangement uses TRBV15 and TRBJ1-4; TRBD1 is a possible D gene (5 bases). Germline-derived CDR1 and CDR2 are LNHNV and YYDKDF (reference sequence). This CDR3 region has 16 residues. The variable domain in full, completed from reference TRBV15 and TRBJ1-4, reads DAMVIQNPRYQVTQFGKPVTLSCSQTLNHNVMYWYQQKSSQAPKLLFHYYDKDFNNEADTPDNFQSRRPNTSFCFLDIRSPGLGDTAMYLCATSPPPGAIGEKLVFGSGTQLSVL.

This clonotype was counted many times. CDR3 amino acids: CATSRERVGETQYF. CDR3 DNA sequence: TGTGCCACCAGCAGAGAAAGGGTGGGGGAGACCCAGTACTTC. This sequence joins TRBV15 and TRBJ2-5, with D hard to call. Germline V gene lookup returns CDR1 LNHNV and CDR2 YYDKDF (reference sequence). The CDR3 covers 14 residues. V was trimmed by 0 bases and J by 5 bases, leaving 10 bases between them.

The chain is built from TRBV20-1 and TRBJ2-1; D perhaps matches TRBD1 (7 bases). This CDR3 is built from 20 residues. V lost 3 bases to trimming and J lost 2 bases, with 29 bases between them. From germline, CDR1 is DFQATT and CDR2 SNEGSKA (reference sequence). The CDR3 DNA is TGCAGTGCTAGTGCCCTTGGTGCGGGGAAAGTTCAGGGGGCCTACAATGAGCAGTTCTTC. It encodes CSASALGAGKVQGAYNEQFF.